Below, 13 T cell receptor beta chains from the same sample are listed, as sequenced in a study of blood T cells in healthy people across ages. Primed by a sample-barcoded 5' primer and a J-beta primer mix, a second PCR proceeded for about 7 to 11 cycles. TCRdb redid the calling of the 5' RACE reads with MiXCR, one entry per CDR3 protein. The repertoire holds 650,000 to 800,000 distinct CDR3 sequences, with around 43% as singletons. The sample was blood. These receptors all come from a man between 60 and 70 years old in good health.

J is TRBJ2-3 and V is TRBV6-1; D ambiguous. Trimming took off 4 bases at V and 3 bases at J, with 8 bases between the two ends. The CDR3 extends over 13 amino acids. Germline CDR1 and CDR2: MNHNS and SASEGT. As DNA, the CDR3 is TGTGCCAGCAGTGGTCAGGTTACAGATACGCAGTATTTT. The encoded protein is CASSGQVTDTQYF.

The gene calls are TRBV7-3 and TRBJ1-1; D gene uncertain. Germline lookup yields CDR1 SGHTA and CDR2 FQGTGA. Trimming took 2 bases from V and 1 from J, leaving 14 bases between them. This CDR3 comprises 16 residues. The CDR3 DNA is TGTGCCAGCAGCTTACGGCCGGTGGACGGGAACACTGAAGCTTTCTTT. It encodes CASSLRPVDGNTEAFF. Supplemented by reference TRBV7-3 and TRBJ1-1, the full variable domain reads GAGVSQTPSNKVTEKGKYVELRCDPISGHTALYWYRQSLGQGPEFLIYFQGTGAADDSGLPNDRFFAVRPEGSVSTLKIQRTERGDSAVYLCASSLRPVDGNTEAFFGQGTRLTVV.

The CDR3 is CASRDTAGGPQHF. The CDR3 DNA follows: TGTGCCAGCAGAGACACAGCGGGGGGGCCACAGCATTTT. This chain connects TRBV12-3 or TRBV12-4 to TRBJ1-5, with D maybe TRBD1 (6 bases). V lost 6 bases and J lost 13, with 19 bases in between. This CDR3 is built from 13 residues.

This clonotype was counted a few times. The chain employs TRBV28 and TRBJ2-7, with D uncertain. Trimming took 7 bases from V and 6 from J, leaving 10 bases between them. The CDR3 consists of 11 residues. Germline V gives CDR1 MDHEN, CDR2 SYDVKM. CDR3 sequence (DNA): TGTGCCAGCACGAGTCCCTTCGAGCAGTACTTC. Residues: CASTSPFEQYF.

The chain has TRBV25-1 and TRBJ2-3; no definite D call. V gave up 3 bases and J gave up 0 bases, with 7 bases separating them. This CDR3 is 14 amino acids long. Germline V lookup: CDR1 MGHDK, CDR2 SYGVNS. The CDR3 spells CASSDRVSTDTQYF. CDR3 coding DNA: TGTGCCAGCAGTGATCGAGTTAGCACAGATACGCAGTATTTT.

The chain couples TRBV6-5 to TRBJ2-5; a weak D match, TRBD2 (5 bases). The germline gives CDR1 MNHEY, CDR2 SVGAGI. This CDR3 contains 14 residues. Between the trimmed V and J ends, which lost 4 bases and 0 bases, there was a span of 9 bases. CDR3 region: CASSFDGNQETQYF. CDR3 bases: TGTGCCAGCAGTTTCGACGGGAACCAAGAGACCCAGTACTTC.

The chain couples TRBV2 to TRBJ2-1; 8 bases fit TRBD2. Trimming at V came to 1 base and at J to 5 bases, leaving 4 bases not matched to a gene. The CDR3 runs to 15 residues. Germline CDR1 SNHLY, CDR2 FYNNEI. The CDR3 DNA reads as TGTGCCAGCAGTGAAGGTCGGGGGGGTCACAATGAGCAGTTCTTC. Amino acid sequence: CASSEGRGGHNEQFF.

This CDR3 is CASSTHSDGELFF. The CDR3 DNA follows: TGTGCCAGCAGTACACATAGCGACGGGGAGCTGTTTTTT. The chain couples TRBV6-5 to TRBJ2-2; the D gene is possibly TRBD2 (5 bases). The germline V gene encodes CDR1 MNHEY and CDR2 SVGAGI. V lost 5 bases and J lost 7, with 11 bases in between. The CDR3 is 13 amino acids.

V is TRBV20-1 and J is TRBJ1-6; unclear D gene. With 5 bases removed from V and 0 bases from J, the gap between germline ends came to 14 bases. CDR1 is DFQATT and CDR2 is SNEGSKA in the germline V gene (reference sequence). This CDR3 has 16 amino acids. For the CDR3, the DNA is TGCAGTGCTCCCCATGCTACCCACTCCTATAATTCACCCCTCCACTTT. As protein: CSAPHATHSYNSPLHF.

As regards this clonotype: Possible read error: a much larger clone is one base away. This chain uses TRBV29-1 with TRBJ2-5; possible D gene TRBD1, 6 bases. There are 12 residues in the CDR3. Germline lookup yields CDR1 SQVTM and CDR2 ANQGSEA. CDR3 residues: CGALQGTTSQYF. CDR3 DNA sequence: TGCGGCGCTTTACAGGGCACGACGTCCCAGTACTTC.

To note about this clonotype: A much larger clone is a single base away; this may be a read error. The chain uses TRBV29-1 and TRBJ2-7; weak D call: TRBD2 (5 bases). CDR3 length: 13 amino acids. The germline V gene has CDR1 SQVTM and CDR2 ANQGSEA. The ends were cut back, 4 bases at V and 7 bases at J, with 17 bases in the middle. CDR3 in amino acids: CSVAGYSYNEQYF. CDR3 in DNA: TGCAGCGTTGCGGGGTACTCCTACAATGAGCAGTACTTC.

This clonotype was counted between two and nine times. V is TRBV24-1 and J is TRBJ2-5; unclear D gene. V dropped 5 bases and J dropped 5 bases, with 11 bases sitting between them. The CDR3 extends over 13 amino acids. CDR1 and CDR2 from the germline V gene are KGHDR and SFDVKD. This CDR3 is CATSAPGGETQYF. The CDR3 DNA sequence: TGTGCCACCAGTGCCCCAGGTGGGGAGACCCAGTACTTC.

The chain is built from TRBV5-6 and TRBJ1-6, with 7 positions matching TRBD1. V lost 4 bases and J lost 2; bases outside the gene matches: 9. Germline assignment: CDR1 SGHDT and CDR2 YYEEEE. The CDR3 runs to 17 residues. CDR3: CASSVGTVETYNSPLHF. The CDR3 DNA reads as TGTGCCAGCAGCGTGGGGACAGTGGAGACCTATAATTCACCCCTCCACTTT.